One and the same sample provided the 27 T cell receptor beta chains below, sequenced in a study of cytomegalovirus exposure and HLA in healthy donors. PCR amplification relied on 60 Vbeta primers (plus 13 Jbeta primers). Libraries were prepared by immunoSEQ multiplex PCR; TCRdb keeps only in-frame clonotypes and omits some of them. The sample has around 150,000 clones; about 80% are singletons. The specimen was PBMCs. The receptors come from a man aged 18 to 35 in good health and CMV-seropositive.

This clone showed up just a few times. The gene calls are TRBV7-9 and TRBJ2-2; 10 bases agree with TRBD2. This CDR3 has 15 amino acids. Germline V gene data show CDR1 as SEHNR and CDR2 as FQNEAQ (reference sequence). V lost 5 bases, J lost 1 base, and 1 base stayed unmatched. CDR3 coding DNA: TGTGCCAGCAGCCGGACTAGCGGGAACACCGGGGAGCTGTTTTTT. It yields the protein CASSRTSGNTGELFF.

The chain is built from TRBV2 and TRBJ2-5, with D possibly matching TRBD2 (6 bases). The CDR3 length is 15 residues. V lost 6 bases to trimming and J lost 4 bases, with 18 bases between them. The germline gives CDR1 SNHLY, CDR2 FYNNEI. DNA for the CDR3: TGTGCCAGCAGCTATACCGGGCCGCGGGGAGAGACCCAGTACTTC. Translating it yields CASSYTGPRGETQYF. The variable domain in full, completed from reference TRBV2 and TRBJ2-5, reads EPEVTQTPSHQVTQMGQEVILRCVPISNHLYFYWYRQILGQKVEFLVSFYNNEISEKSEIFDDQFSVERPDGSNFTLKIRSTKLEDSAMYFCASSYTGPRGETQYFGPGTRLLVL.

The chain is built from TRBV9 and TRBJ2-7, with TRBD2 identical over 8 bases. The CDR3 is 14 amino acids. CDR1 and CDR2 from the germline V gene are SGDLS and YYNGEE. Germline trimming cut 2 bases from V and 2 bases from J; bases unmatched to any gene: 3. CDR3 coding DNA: TGTGCCAGCAGCGTCCGAGCGGGGGCCTACGAGCAGTACTTC. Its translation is CASSVRAGAYEQYF.

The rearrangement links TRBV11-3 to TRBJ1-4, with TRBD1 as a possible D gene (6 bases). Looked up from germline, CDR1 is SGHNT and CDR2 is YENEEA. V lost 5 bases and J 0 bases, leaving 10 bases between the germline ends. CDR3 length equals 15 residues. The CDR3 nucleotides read TGTGCCAGCAGCCCAGGACAGTCAACTAATGAAAAACTGTTTTTT. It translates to CASSPGQSTNEKLFF.

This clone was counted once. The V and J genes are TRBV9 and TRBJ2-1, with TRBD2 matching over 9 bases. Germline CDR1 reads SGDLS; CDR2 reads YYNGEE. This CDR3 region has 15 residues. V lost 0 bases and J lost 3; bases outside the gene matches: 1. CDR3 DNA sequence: TGTGCCAGCAGCGTAGAACTAGCGGGCTACAATGAGCAGTTCTTC. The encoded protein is CASSVELAGYNEQFF.

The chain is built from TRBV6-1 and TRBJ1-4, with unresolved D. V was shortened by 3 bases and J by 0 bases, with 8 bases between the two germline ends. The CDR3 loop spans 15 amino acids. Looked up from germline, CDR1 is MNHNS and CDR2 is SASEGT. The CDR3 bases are TGTGCCAGCAGTGATACCCCAGCAACTAATGAAAAACTGTTTTTT. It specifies CASSDTPATNEKLFF.

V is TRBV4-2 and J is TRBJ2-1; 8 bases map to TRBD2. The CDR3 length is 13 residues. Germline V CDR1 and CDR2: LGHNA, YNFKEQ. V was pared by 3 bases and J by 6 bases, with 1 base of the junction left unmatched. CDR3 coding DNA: TGTGCCAGCAGCCAGGGACTAGTCAATGAGCAGTTCTTC. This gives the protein CASSQGLVNEQFF.

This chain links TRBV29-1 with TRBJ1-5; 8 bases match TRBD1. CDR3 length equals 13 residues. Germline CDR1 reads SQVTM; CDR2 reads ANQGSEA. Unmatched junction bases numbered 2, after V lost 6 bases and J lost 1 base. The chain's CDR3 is CSVQGASNQPQHF. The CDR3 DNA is TGCAGCGTCCAGGGGGCGAGCAATCAGCCCCAGCATTTT.

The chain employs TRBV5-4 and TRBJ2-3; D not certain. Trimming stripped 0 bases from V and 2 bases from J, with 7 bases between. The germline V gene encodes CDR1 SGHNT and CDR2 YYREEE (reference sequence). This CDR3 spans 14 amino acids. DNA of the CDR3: TGTGCCAGCAGCTTGGGCAGGAACACAGATACGCAGTATTTT. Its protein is CASSLGRNTDTQYF. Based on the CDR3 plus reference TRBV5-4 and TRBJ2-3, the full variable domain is ETGVTQSPTHLIKTRGQQVTLRCSSQSGHNTVSWYQQALGQGPQFIFQYYREEENGRGNFPPRFSGLQFPNYSSELNVNALELDDSALYLCASSLGRNTDTQYFGPGTRLTVL.

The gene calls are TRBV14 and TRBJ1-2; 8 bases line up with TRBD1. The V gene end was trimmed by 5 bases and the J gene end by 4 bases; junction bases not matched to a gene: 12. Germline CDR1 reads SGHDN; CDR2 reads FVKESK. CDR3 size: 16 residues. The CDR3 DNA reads TGTGCCAGCAGCTACCGAACCGGACAGGGTCGCTATGGCTACACCTTC. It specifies CASSYRTGQGRYGYTF.

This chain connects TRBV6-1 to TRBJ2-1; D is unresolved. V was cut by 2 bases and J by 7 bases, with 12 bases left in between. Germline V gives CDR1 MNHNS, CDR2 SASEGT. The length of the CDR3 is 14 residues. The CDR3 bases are TGTGCCAGCAGTGAATGGGCAGGTCATAATGAGCAGTTCTTC. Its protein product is CASSEWAGHNEQFF.

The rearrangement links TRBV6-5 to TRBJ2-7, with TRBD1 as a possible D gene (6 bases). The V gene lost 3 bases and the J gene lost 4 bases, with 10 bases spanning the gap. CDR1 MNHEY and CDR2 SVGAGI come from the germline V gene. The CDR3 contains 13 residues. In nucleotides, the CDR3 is TGTGCCAGCAGTTATAGGGGGACGTACGAGCAGTACTTC. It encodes CASSYRGTYEQYF.

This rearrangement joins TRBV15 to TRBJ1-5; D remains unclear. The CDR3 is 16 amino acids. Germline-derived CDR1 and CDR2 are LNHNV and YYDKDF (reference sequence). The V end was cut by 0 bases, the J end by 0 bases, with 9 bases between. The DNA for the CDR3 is TGTGCCACCAGCAGAGAGGGAGGTAATAGCAATCAGCCCCAGCATTTT. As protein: CATSREGGNSNQPQHF.

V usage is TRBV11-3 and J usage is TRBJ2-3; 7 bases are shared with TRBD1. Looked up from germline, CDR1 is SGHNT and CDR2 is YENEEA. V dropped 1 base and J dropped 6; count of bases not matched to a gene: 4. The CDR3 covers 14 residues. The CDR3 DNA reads TGTGCCAGCAGCTTAGGGACAGGTACCGATACGCAGTATTTT. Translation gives CASSLGTGTDTQYF.

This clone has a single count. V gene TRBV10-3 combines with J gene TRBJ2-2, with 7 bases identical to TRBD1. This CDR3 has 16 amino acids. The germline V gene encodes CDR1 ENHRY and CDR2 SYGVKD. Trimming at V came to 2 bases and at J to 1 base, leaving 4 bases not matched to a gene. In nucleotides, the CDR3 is TGTGCCATCAGTGAGCCTGGACAGGAGAACACCGGGGAGCTGTTTTTT. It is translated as CAISEPGQENTGELFF.

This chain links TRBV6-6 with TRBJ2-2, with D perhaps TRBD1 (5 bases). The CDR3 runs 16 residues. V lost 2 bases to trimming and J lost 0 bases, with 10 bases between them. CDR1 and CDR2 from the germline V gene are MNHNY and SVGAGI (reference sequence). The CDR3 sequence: CASSYGGRANTGELFF. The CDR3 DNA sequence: TGTGCCAGCAGTTACGGTGGCAGGGCGAACACCGGGGAGCTGTTTTTT.

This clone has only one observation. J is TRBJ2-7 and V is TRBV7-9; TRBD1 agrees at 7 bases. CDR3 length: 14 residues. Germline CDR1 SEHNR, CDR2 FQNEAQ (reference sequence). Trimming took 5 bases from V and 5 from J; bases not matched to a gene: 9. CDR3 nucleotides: TGTGCCAGCAGCCCTTCAAACAGGGGCGACGAGCAGTACTTC. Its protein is CASSPSNRGDEQYF. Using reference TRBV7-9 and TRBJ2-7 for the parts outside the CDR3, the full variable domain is DTGVSQNPRHKITKRGQNVTFRCDPISEHNRLYWYRQTLGQGPEFLTYFQNEAQLEKSRLLSDRFSAERPKGSFSTLEIQRTEQGDSAMYLCASSPSNRGDEQYFGPGTRLTVT.

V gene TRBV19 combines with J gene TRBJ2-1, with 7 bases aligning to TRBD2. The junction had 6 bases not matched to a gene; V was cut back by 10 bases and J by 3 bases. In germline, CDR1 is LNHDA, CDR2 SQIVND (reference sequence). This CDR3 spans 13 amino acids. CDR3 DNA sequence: TGTGCCACCTCTAGCGGAGTCTACAATGAGCAGTTCTTC. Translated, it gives CATSSGVYNEQFF.

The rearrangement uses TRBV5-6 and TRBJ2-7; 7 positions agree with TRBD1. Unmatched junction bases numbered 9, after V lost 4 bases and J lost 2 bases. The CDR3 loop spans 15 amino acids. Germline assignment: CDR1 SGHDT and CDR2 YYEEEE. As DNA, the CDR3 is TGTGCCAGCAGCCTTGGGCTCACAGGGGCCTACGAGCAGTACTTC. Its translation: CASSLGLTGAYEQYF.

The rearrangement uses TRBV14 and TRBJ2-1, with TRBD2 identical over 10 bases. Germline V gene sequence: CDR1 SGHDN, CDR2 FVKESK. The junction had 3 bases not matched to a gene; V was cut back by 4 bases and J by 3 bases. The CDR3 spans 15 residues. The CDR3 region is CASSPSGRHYNEQFF. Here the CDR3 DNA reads TGTGCCAGCAGCCCTAGCGGGAGACACTACAATGAGCAGTTCTTC. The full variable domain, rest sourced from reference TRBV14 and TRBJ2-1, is EAGVTQFPSHSVIEKGQTVTLRCDPISGHDNLYWYRRVMGKEIKFLLHFVKESKQDESGMPNNRFLAERTGGTYSTLKVQPAELEDSGVYFCASSPSGRHYNEQFFGPGTRLTVL.

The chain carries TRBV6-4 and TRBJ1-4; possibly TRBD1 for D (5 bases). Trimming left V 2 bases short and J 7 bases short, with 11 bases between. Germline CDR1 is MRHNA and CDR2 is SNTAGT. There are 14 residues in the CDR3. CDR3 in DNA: TGTGCCAGCAGTGACAAGGGGTCGGGTGAAAAACTGTTTTTT. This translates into CASSDKGSGEKLFF.

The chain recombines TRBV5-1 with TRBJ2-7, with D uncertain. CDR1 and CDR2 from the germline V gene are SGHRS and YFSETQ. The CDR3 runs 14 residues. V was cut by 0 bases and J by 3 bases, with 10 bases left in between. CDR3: CASSLVPDYYEQYF. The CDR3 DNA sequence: TGCGCCAGCAGCTTGGTGCCAGATTACTACGAGCAGTACTTC.

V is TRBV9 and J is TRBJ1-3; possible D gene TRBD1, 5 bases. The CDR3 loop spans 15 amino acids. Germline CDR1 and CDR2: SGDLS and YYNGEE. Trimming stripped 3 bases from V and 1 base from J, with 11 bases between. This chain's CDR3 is CASSARGGSGNTIYF. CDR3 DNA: TGTGCCAGCAGCGCGAGGGGAGGGTCTGGAAACACCATATATTTT. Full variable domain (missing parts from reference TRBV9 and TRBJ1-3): DSGVTQTPKHLITATGQRVTLRCSPRSGDLSVYWYQQSLDQGLQFLIQYYNGEERAKGNILERFSAQQFPDLHSELNLSSLELGDSALYFCASSARGGSGNTIYFGEGSWLTVV.

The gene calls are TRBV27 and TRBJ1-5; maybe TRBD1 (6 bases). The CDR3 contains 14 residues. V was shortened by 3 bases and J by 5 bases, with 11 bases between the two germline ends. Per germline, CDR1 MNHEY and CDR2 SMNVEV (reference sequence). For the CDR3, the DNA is TGTGCCAGCAGTTTCGTCAGGGGCGATCAGCCCCAGCATTTT. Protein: CASSFVRGDQPQHF.

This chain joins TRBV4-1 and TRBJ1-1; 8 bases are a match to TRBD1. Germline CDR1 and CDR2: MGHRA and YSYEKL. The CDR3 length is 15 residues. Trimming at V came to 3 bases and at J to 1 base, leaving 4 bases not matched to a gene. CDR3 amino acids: CASSQWTGRNTEAFF. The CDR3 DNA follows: TGCGCCAGCAGCCAGTGGACAGGGAGGAACACTGAAGCTTTCTTT.

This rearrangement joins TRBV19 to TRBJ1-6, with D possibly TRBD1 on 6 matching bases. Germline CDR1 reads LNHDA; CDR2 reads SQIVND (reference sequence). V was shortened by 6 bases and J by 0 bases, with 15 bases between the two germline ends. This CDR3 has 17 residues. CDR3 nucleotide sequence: TGTGCCAGTAGCACAGGGCGCGAGAGCTCCTATAATTCACCCCTCCACTTT. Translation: CASSTGRESSYNSPLHF.

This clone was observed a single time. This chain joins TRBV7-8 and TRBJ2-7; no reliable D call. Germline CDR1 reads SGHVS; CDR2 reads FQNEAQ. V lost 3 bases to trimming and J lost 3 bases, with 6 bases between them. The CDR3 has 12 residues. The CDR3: CASSFSLYEQYF. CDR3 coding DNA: TGTGCCAGCAGCTTTTCCCTCTACGAGCAGTACTTC.